These 14 T cell receptor beta chains were sequenced from one sample in a study of technical replicates of blood from a few donors (dated by TCRdb to about 2017). Receptor amplification or capture employed the immunoSEQ multiplex PCR assay. TCRdb retrieved this table from immuneACCESS and kept in-frame rearrangements only. Not all clones are present; in checked studies, unresolved V genes account for under half, and no reason is known for the remainder. The sample table lists 60,000 to 70,000 clones, about 98% of them with a count of one. The ten largest clones add up to roughly 0.16% of the sample. Sequenced material: T cells isolated from PBMCs. These receptors were collected from a human donor in good health.

The chain joins TRBV11-3 to TRBJ2-1; TRBD1 is a possible D gene (6 bases). V was trimmed by 2 bases and J by 8 bases, leaving 19 bases between them. The germline gives CDR1 SGHNT, CDR2 YENEEA. This CDR3 is 16 amino acids long. The CDR3 DNA is TGTGCCAGCAGCTTATTGCTGCTGTCACAGGGCGATGAGCAGTTCTTC. Amino acid sequence: CASSLLLLSQGDEQFF.

This CDR3 is CASSPYGTGRGMNTEAFF. CDR3 DNA: TGTGCCAGCAGCCCATATGGAACAGGGAGAGGCATGAACACTGAAGCTTTCTTT. V is TRBV7-9 and J is TRBJ1-1; weak D call: TRBD1 (6 bases). Trimming took off 5 bases at V and 0 bases at J, with 22 bases between the two ends. The CDR3 has 18 amino acids. The germline V gene encodes CDR1 SEHNR and CDR2 FQNEAQ (reference sequence).

This chain joins TRBV5-4 and TRBJ1-1, with TRBD1 matching over 7 bases. The junction had 12 bases not matched to a gene; V was cut back by 4 bases and J by 6 bases. This CDR3 is 15 amino acids long. Germline V lookup: CDR1 SGHNT, CDR2 YYREEE (reference sequence). CDR3 protein: CASSRTSTGVPEAFF. The DNA of the CDR3 is TGTGCCAGCAGCCGCACATCAACAGGGGTTCCTGAAGCTTTCTTT.

The chain is built from TRBV7-9 and TRBJ1-5; the D gene is possibly TRBD1 (5 bases). The CDR3 consists of 15 residues. Trimming took off 5 bases at V and 2 bases at J, with 13 bases between the two ends. Germline loops: CDR1 SEHNR, CDR2 FQNEAQ (reference sequence). CDR3 sequence: CASSAPGDGNQPQHF. CDR3 nucleotides: TGTGCCAGCAGCGCCCCGGGGGATGGCAATCAGCCCCAGCATTTT. Full variable domain (rest looked up from reference TRBV7-9 and TRBJ1-5): DTGVSQNPRHKITKRGQNVTFRCDPISEHNRLYWYRQTLGQGPEFLTYFQNEAQLEKSRLLSDRFSAERPKGSFSTLEIQRTEQGDSAMYLCASSAPGDGNQPQHFGDGTRLSIL.

This CDR3 reads CASLPRDRLEYEQYF. The CDR3 DNA sequence: TGCGCCAGCCTCCCCCGGGACAGGTTAGAGTACGAGCAGTACTTC. This rearrangement joins TRBV10-1 to TRBJ2-7, with 8 bases aligning to TRBD1. V gave up 8 bases and J gave up 4 bases; unmatched junction bases: 13. The CDR3 spans 15 residues. CDR1 and CDR2 (germline): WNHNN, SYGVQD (reference sequence).

The rearrangement links TRBV7-9 to TRBJ1-5; 7 nucleotides align to TRBD1. The CDR3 sequence is 13 residues long. V shed 6 bases and J 2 bases; nucleotides not matched to a gene: 1. Germline values: CDR1 SEHNR, CDR2 FQNEAQ (reference sequence). The CDR3 region is CASRGTGNQPQHF. Here the CDR3 DNA reads TGTGCCAGCAGGGGGACAGGCAATCAGCCCCAGCATTTT.

This clone was detected only once. The rearrangement links TRBV11-2 to TRBJ2-4; possibly TRBD2 for D (5 bases). The CDR3 is 15 residues long. V lost 3 bases, J lost 3 bases, and 12 bases lay in between. The germline V gene encodes CDR1 SGHAT and CDR2 FQNNGV. CDR3 sequence reads: CASSFRAAGKNIQYF. CDR3 coding DNA: TGTGCCAGCAGCTTCCGAGCCGCGGGCAAAAACATTCAGTACTTC.

The chain combines TRBV5-4 with TRBJ2-7; maybe TRBD1 (5 bases). This CDR3 comprises 14 residues. V was clipped by 2 bases and J by 0 bases, with 9 bases between them. In germline, CDR1 is SGHNT, CDR2 YYREEE (reference sequence). Written as DNA, the CDR3 is TGTGCCAGCAGCTTCCCGGACACCTCCTACGAGCAGTACTTC. This translates into CASSFPDTSYEQYF.

The chain has TRBV7-3 and TRBJ1-2, with TRBD1 matching over 8 bases. The CDR3 has 16 amino acids. V shed 5 bases and J 2 bases; nucleotides not matched to a gene: 10. From germline, CDR1 is SGHTA and CDR2 FQGTGA. The CDR3 sequence is CASSLGPGQGNYGYTF. The CDR3 DNA is TGTGCCAGCAGCCTAGGACCCGGACAGGGAAACTATGGCTACACCTTC.

The V and J genes are TRBV5-4 and TRBJ2-1, with D tentatively TRBD1 (5 bases). V dropped 1 base and J dropped 7 bases, with 15 bases sitting between them. CDR3 length equals 15 residues. Germline V CDR1 and CDR2: SGHNT, YYREEE (reference sequence). Here the CDR3 DNA reads TGTGCCAGCAGCTTGTTGGTGCAGGGAAGTAATGAGCAGTTCTTC. Protein: CASSLLVQGSNEQFF. The whole variable domain, remainder taken from reference TRBV5-4 and TRBJ2-1, is ETGVTQSPTHLIKTRGQQVTLRCSSQSGHNTVSWYQQALGQGPQFIFQYYREEENGRGNFPPRFSGLQFPNYSSELNVNALELDDSALYLCASSLLVQGSNEQFFGPGTRLTVL.

This rearrangement joins TRBV6-5 to TRBJ2-5; 8 nucleotides match TRBD1. The V and J ends lost 6 bases and 7 bases, in that order; junction bases with no gene match: 4. There are 12 residues in the CDR3. CDR1 MNHEY and CDR2 SVGAGI come from the germline V gene. The CDR3 loop is CASRGQVGTQYF. CDR3 sequence (DNA): TGTGCCAGCAGGGGACAGGTCGGGACCCAGTACTTC.

The V call is TRBV5-6, the J call TRBJ1-2; 8 bases map to TRBD1. This CDR3 is built from 17 residues. After removal of 4 bases from V and 6 bases from J, the junction contained 17 bases not matched to a gene. Germline CDR1 reads SGHDT; CDR2 reads YYEEEE. CDR3 sequence: CASSPNGQGGRKDGYTF. CDR3 bases: TGTGCCAGCAGCCCTAATGGACAGGGAGGAAGGAAGGATGGCTACACCTTC.

The rearrangement links TRBV6-5 to TRBJ1-1; D is unresolved. V gave up 2 bases and J gave up 5 bases, with 18 bases separating them. CDR1 and CDR2 (germline): MNHEY, SVGAGI. CDR3 size: 16 residues. The CDR3 DNA is TGTGCCAGCAGTTACGGCGGTCCTAGCTCGTGGACTGAAGCTTTCTTT. Translating it yields CASSYGGPSSWTEAFF.

The gene calls are TRBV27 and TRBJ2-1, with 10 bases that match TRBD2. Germline V lookup: CDR1 MNHEY, CDR2 SMNVEV (reference sequence). This CDR3 region has 17 residues. V dropped 2 bases and J dropped 8; count of bases not matched to a gene: 12. CDR3 in amino acids: CASSLAKREGLRDEQFF. In DNA, the CDR3 is TGTGCCAGCAGTTTAGCAAAGCGGGAGGGTTTGAGGGATGAGCAGTTCTTC.